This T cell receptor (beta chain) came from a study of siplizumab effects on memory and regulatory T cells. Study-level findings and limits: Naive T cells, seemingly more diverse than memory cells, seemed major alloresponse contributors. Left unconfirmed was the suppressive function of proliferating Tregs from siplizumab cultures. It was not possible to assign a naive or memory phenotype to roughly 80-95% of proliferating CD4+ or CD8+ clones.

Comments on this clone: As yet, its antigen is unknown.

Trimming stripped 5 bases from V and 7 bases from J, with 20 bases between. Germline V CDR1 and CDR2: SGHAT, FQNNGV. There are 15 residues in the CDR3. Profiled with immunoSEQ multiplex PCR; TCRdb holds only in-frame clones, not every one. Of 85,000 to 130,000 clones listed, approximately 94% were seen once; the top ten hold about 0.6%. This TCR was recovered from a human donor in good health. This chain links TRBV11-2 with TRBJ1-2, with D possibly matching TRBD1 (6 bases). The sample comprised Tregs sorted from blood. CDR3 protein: CASSDPGRGTSGYTF. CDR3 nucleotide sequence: TGTGCCAGCAGCGACCCGGGGAGGGGGACTTCTGGCTACACCTTC.